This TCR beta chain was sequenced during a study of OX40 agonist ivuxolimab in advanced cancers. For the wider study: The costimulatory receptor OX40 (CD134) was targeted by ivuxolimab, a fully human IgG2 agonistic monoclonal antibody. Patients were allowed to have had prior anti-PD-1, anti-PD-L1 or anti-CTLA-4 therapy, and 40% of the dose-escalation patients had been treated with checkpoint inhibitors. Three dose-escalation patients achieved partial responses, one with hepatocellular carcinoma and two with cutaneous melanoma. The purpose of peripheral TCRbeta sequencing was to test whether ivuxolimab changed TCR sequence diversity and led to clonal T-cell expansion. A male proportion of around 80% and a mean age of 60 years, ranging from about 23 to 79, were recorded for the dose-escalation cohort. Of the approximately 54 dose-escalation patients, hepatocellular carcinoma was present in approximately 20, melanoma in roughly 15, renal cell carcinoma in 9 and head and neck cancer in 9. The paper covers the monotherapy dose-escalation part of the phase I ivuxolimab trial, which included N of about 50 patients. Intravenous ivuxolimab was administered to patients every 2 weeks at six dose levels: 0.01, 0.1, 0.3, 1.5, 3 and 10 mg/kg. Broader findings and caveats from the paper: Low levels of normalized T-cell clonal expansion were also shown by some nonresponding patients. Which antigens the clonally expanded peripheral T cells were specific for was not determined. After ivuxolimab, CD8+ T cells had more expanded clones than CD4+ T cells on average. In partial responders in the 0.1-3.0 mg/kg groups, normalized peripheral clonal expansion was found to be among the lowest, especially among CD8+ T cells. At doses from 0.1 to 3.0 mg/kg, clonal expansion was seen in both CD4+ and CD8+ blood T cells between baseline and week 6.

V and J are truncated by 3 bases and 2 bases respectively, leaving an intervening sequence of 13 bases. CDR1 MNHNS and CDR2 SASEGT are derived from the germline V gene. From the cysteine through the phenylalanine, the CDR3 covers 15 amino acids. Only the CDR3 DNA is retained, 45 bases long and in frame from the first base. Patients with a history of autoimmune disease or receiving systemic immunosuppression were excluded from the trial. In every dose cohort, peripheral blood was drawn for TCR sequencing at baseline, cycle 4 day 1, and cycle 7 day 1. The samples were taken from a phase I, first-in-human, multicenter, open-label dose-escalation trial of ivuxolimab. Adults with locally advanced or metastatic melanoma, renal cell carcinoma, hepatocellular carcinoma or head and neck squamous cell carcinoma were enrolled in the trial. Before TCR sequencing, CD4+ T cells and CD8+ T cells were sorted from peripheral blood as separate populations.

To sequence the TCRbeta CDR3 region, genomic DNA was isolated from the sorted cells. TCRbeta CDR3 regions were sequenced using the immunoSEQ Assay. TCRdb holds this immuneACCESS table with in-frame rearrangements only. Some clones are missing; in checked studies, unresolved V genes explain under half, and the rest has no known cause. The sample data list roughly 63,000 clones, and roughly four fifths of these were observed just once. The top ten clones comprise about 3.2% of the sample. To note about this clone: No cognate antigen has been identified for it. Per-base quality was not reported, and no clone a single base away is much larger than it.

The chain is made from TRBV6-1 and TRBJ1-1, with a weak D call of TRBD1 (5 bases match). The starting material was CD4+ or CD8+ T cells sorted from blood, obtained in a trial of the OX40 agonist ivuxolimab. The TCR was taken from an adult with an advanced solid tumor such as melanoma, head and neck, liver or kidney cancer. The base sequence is TGTGCCAGCAGTGACGACCGACAGCAAAACACTGAAGCTTTCTTT. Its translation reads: CASSDDRQQNTEAFF.